This T cell receptor beta chain was identified in a study of T cell repertoires in cytomegalovirus infection. For the study at large: Shared public TCR beta signatures pointed to both CMV infection and a matching HLA type.

A single record per CDR3 protein comes from TCRdb applying MiXCR to the reads. The sample holds 250,000 or so distinct CDR3 sequences, 15% to 20% seen once. Findings and caveats of the study: The ex vivo response was dominated by HLA-C-restricted CMV-specific TCR beta clonotypes.

This CDR3 contains 14 residues. Looked up from germline, CDR1 is SEHNR and CDR2 is FQNEAQ (reference sequence). Unmatched junction bases numbered 12, after V lost 7 bases and J lost 7 bases. At least ten counts were recorded for this clonotype. The antigen is unknown. The sample was CD8+ T cells from PBMCs. This sequence joins TRBV7-9 and TRBJ1-1; 7 positions match TRBD1. The receptor's source is a human donor in good health (CMV status not recorded). Some clones in this sample may be carry-over from other donors' samples. CDR3 residues: CASTSSGTVGEAFF. DNA of the CDR3: TGTGCCAGCACATCCTCGGGGACAGTAGGTGAAGCTTTCTTT. Supplemented by reference TRBV7-9 and TRBJ1-1, the full variable domain reads DTGVSQNPRHKITKRGQNVTFRCDPISEHNRLYWYRQTLGQGPEFLTYFQNEAQLEKSRLLSDRFSAERPKGSFSTLEIQRTEQGDSAMYLCASTSSGTVGEAFFGQGTRLTVV.